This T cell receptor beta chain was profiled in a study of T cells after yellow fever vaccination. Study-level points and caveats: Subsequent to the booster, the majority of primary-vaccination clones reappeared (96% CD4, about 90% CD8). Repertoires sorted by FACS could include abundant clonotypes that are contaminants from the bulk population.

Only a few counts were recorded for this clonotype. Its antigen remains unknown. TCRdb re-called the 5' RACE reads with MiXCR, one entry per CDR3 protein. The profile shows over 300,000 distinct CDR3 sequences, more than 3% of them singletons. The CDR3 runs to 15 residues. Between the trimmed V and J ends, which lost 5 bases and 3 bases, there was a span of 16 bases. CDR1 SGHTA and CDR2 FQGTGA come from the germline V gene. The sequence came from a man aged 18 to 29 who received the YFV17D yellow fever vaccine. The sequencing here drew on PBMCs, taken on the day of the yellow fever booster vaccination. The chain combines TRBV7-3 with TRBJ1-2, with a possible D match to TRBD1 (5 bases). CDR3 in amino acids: CASSTSPPGDYGYTF. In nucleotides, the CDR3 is TGTGCCAGCAGCACAAGCCCCCCGGGGGACTATGGCTACACCTTC.